The clone carrying this T cell receptor beta chain was counted ten times or more. This sample is part of a study of neurological immune-mediated disorders. CDR3 length: 16 residues. Germline lookup yields CDR1 SGHRS and CDR2 YFSETQ. V lost 1 base and J 1 base, leaving 13 bases between the germline ends. Synthesis of cDNA was carried out by template-switch 5'RACE. The reaction used 10-nucleotide random UMIs. TCRdb analysed the 5' RACE reads with MiXCR anew, one entry per CDR3 protein. Of approximately 82,000 distinct CDR3 sequences listed, around 14% are singletons. Regarding time point: longitudinal time-point 2. The unsorted libraries were generated from a total of 2 million PBMCs, which had been stored in RNAlater at -80 C.

V usage is TRBV5-1 and J usage is TRBJ2-3, with D perhaps TRBD2 (5 bases). The origin of this receptor is a female donor with HTLV-1-associated myelopathy (HAM/TSP). The sample consisted of PBMCs. CDR3 sequence (DNA): TGCGCCAGCAGCTTGCGAGGGTATGAACGCACAGATACGCAGTATTTT. The encoded protein is CASSLRGYERTDTQYF.